Presented here are 3 T cell receptor beta chains from one specimen sequenced in a study of T cells after yellow fever vaccination. TCRdb reprocessed the 5' RACE reads with MiXCR, giving one entry per CDR3 protein. The sample yields under 400,000 distinct CDR3 sequences, 9.5% to 13% seen once. Sequenced here: PBMCs, sampled on the day of the first yellow fever vaccination. These receptors originate from a young man who received the YFV17D yellow fever vaccine.

The chain has TRBV14 and TRBJ1-1, with D possibly TRBD1 on 6 matching bases. Germline values: CDR1 SGHDN, CDR2 FVKESK. The CDR3 runs 13 residues. V lost 8 bases and J 0 bases, leaving 10 bases between the germline ends. The CDR3 nucleotides read TGTGCCAGCCGGGACACCCTGAACACTGAAGCTTTCTTT. Translating gives CASRDTLNTEAFF.

V usage is TRBV4-1 and J usage is TRBJ1-5, with D maybe TRBD1 (5 bases). The CDR3 length is 16 residues. Germline CDR1 is MGHRA and CDR2 is YSYEKL. V was clipped by 4 bases and J by 3 bases, with 16 bases between them. CDR3 amino acids: CASSLALGRINQPQHF. DNA of the CDR3: TGCGCCAGCAGCCTTGCCCTGGGACGGATCAATCAGCCCCAGCATTTT.

The rearrangement joins TRBV7-9 to TRBJ2-1; 13 positions match TRBD2. The CDR3 totals 13 residues. V gave up 10 bases and J gave up 9 bases; unmatched junction bases: 6. Germline V gives CDR1 SEHNR, CDR2 FQNEAQ (reference sequence). The CDR3 DNA sequence: TGTGCCATTTGGGGACTAGCGGGGCCTGAGCAGTTCTTC. This translates into CAIWGLAGPEQFF.